This TCR beta chain was identified in a study of control samples from healthy donors and cancer patients. Sequencing used immunoSEQ multiplex PCR; TCRdb keeps in-frame clones, though not all of them. The top ten hold roughly 3.3% of the sample, which has about 120,000 clones, around 89% seen once. CDR3 length: 15 residues. Trimming removed 5 bases from V and 1 base from J, with 11 bases in between. CDR1 MGHRA and CDR2 YSYEKL come from the germline V gene. The sequence was collected from a man aged 35 to 55 in good health. What was sequenced was blood. The chain recombines TRBV4-1 with TRBJ1-4; D unresolved. CDR3 nucleotide sequence: TGCGCCAGCAGCGTGACCGGGATAACTAATGAAAAACTGTTTTTT. Residues: CASSVTGITNEKLFF.